This T cell receptor (beta chain) was documented in a study of blood T cell repertoires in COVID-19. In the study overall: Sites in the United States, Italy and Spain provided acute and convalescent COVID-19 samples. T cells, B-cell-depleted T cells, or PBMCs supplied cDNA or gDNA.

Per the original methods: Nucleated cell number was recorded as an estimate derived from reference gene primer amplification. Some clones are missing from TCRdb's copy, which holds only in-frame ones; the method was immunoSEQ multiplex PCR. That table supplies the V and J calls and clone size; D and trimming were determined from the DNA. The sample holds 100,000 to 120,000 clones, around 83% seen once. The TCR originated in a woman over 75 with acute or convalescent COVID-19. The sequenced material came from peripheral blood.

The CDR3 spells CASSLGRNYNSPLHF. The DNA for the CDR3 is TGTGCCAGCAGCTTGGGGAGAAATTATAATTCACCCCTCCACTTT. The chain carries TRBV5-4 and TRBJ1-6; D remains ambiguous. CDR3 size: 15 residues. The germline V and J ends were trimmed by 0 bases and 4 bases, with 8 bases remaining between them. Germline CDR1 and CDR2: SGHNT and YYREEE (reference sequence). The variable domain in full, with the rest retrieved from reference TRBV5-4 and TRBJ1-6, is ETGVTQSPTHLIKTRGQQVTLRCSSQSGHNTVSWYQQALGQGPQFIFQYYREEENGRGNFPPRFSGLQFPNYSSELNVNALELDDSALYLCASSLGRNYNSPLHFGNGTRLTVT.